The T cell receptor beta chain under discussion was sequenced for a study of human T cells and chemical hapten exposure. TCRdb re-derived calls from the RACE reads in MiXCR, one entry per CDR3 protein. The sample lists about 160,000 distinct CDR3 sequences, roughly a quarter occurring once. Time point specified: patch test 3, about 24 weeks after DPC sensitization. As for treatment: therapeutic diphenylcyclopropenone sensitization with weekly scalp DPC. Ahead of each patch test application, blood was drawn. The sequences come from whole blood, collected in connection with sensitization to the hapten diphenylcyclopropenone (DPC). The sequence came from a woman under 30 with alopecia areata. Some clones in this sample may be carry-over from other donors' samples.

The CDR3 region is CASSLDKGDNQPQHF. The DNA of the CDR3 is TGTGCCAGCAGCTTAGACAAGGGGGACAATCAGCCCCAGCATTTT. V is TRBV7-8 and J is TRBJ1-5, with a tentative D call TRBD1 (6 bases). The CDR3 is 15 amino acids. The germline CDR1 and CDR2 sequences are SGHVS and FQNEAQ. V was shortened by 1 base and J by 3 bases, with 10 bases between the two germline ends.